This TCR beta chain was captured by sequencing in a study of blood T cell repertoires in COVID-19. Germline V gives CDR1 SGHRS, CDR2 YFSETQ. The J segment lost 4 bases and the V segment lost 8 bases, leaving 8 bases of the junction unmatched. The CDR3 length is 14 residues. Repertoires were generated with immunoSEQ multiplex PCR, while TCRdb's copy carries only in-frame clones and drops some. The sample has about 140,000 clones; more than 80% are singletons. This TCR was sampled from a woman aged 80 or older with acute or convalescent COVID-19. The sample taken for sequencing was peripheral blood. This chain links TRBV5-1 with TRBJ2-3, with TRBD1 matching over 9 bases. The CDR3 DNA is TGCGCCAGTTCTGACAGGGGGATTTCAGATACGCAGTATTTT. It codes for CASSDRGISDTQYF. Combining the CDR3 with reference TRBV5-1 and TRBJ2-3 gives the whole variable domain KAGVTQTPRYLIKTRGQQVTLSCSPISGHRSVSWYQQTPGQGLQFLFEYFSETQRNKGNFPGRFSGRQFSNSRSEMNVSTLELGDSALYLCASSDRGISDTQYFGPGTRLTVL.